The sample holds a few counts of the clone carrying this TCR beta chain. For the second PCR, which ran for 7 to 11 cycles, a sample-barcoded 5' primer and a J-beta primer mix were used. From the 5' RACE reads, TCRdb called clonotypes with MiXCR, one entry per CDR3 protein. The data show fewer than 800,000 distinct CDR3 sequences, 25% seen once. This record comes from a study of blood T cells in healthy people across ages. V lost 4 bases and J lost 5, with 16 bases in between. The CDR3 covers 15 residues. Germline CDR1 and CDR2: SNHLY and FYNNEI. These data are also associated with another study on T cells of mothers and their children.

Sequencing was done on a sample of blood. The receptor was derived from a boy aged 5-17 years in good health. The genes are TRBV2 and TRBJ2-3; possibly TRBD1 for D (5 bases). CDR3 amino acids: CASSATPQGVDTQYF. The CDR3 DNA is TGTGCCAGCAGTGCGACTCCTCAGGGCGTAGATACGCAGTATTTT.